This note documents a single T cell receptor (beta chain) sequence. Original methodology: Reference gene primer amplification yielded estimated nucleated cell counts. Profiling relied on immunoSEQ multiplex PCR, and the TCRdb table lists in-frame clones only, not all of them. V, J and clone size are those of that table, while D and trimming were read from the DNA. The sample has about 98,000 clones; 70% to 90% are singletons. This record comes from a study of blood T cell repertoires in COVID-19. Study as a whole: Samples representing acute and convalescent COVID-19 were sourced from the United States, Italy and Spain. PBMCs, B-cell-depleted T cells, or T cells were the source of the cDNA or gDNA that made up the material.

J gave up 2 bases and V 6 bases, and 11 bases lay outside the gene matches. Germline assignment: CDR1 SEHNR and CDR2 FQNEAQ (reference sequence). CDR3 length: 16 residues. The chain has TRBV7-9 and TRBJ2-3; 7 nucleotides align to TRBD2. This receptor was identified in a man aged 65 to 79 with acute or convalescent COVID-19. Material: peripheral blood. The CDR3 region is CASRPLASGFTDTQYF. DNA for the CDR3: TGTGCCAGCAGACCCCTGGCTAGCGGCTTCACAGATACGCAGTATTTT.